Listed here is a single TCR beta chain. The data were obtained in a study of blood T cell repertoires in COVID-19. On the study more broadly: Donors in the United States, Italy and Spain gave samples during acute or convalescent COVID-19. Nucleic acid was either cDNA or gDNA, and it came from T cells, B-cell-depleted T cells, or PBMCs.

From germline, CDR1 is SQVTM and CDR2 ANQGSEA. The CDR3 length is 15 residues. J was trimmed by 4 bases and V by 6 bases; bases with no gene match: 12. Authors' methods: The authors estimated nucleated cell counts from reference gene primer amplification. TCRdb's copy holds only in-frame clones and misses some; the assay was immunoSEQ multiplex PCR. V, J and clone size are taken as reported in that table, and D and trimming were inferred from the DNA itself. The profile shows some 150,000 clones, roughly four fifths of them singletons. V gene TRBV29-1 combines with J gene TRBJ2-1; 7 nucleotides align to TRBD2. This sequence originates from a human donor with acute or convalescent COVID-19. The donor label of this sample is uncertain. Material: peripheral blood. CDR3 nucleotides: TGCAGCGTCCTATCTCCACTAGCGACATACAATGAGCAGTTCTTC. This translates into CSVLSPLATYNEQFF.